The 19 T cell receptor beta chains in this list originate from one sample, sequenced in a study of regulatory T cells in long-lasting Graves disease. Time point given: persistent/refractory GD, antithyroid drugs over 5 years with positive TRAb. Scientists built the TCR library using RNA that was extracted from PBMCs. With iRepertoire HTBI primers and Arm-PCR of CDR3 regions, TCR beta libraries were built. TCRdb passed the multiplex PCR reads through MiXCR, listing each CDR3 protein once. Here the sample spans roughly 300,000 distinct CDR3 sequences, 15% to 20% being singletons. The sequencing used peripheral blood mononuclear cells (PBMCs), collected when the disease was refractory, from a patient treated with antithyroid drugs. The source of these receptors is a female donor with Graves disease.

The sample holds a few counts of this clonotype. V usage is TRBV20-1 and J usage is TRBJ1-5; possibly TRBD1 for D (5 bases). The CDR3 loop spans 14 amino acids. Germline V gene data show CDR1 as DFQATT and CDR2 as SNEGSKA (reference sequence). V lost 5 bases, J lost 3 bases, and 14 bases lay in between. CDR3 bases: TGCAGTGCTTTCGGGGGGGGGATCAATCAGCCCCAGCATTTT. Amino acid sequence: CSAFGGGINQPQHF.

Notes on this clonotype: The junction departs from germline at one end; a sequencing error may be responsible. The chain carries TRBV3-1 and TRBJ2-5, with 8 bases aligning to TRBD1. Germline V gives CDR1 LGHDT, CDR2 YNNKEL (reference sequence). This CDR3 spans 17 amino acids. CDR3 DNA sequence: TGTGCCAGCAGCCAACTAACGGGGACAGGACCACAAGAGGCCCAGTACTTC. Translation: CASSQLTGTGPQEAQYF.

The chain recombines TRBV20-1 with TRBJ2-7; possibly TRBD1 for D (6 bases). Germline-derived CDR1 and CDR2 are DFQATT and SNEGSKA (reference sequence). This CDR3 comprises 11 residues. V was trimmed by 6 bases and J by 4 bases, leaving 10 bases between them. CDR3 sequence (DNA): TGCAGTGCCTACAGGGAATACGAGCAGTACTTC. Its protein product is CSAYREYEQYF.

This clonotype was counted ten times or more. The V call is TRBV19, the J call TRBJ1-5; D ambiguous. V dropped 7 bases and J dropped 7 bases, with 17 bases sitting between them. The CDR3 is 14 residues long. CDR1 LNHDA and CDR2 SQIVND come from the germline V gene (reference sequence). The CDR3 here is CASTPGSAGQPQHF. CDR3 DNA sequence: TGTGCCAGTACCCCGGGGTCGGCGGGCCAGCCCCAGCATTTT.

There are a few counts of this clonotype. The rearrangement uses TRBV20-1 and TRBJ2-7; D perhaps matches TRBD2 (7 bases). The V gene lost 6 bases and the J gene lost 7 bases, with 19 bases spanning the gap. The CDR3 runs 13 residues. Germline-derived CDR1 and CDR2 are DFQATT and SNEGSKA (reference sequence). In nucleotides, the CDR3 is TGCAGTGCAATAAGCGGGACATTGGGGGAGCAGTACTTC. This sequence encodes CSAISGTLGEQYF.

Only a few counts were recorded for this clonotype. A read error is possible here, since a much larger clone lies one base away. This rearrangement joins TRBV11-3 to TRBJ2-7, with TRBD2 identical over 12 bases. CDR1 and CDR2 from the germline V gene are SGHNT and YENEEA. This CDR3 spans 14 amino acids. The CDR3 loop is CASSFRTSGEEQCF. The CDR3 bases are TGTGCCAGCAGCTTTCGGACTAGCGGGGAAGAGCAGTGCTTC.

There are many counts of this clonotype. This chain links TRBV28 with TRBJ1-2; the D gene is possibly TRBD1 (6 bases). The CDR3 length is 15 residues. Germline-derived CDR1 and CDR2 are MDHEN and SYDVKM. Trimming took off 5 bases at V and 2 bases at J, with 15 bases between the two ends. The CDR3 is CASSPGALLNYGYTF. DNA of the CDR3: TGTGCCAGCAGTCCGGGGGCGCTCCTCAACTATGGCTACACCTTC.

In its sample, this clonotype was seen a few times. In this CDR3 the conserved last residue, phenylalanine or tryptophan, is missing, so a read error is likely. The rearrangement joins TRBV10-3 to TRBJ2-2; D not certain. Germline V gene sequence: CDR1 ENHRY, CDR2 SYGVKD. Trimming cost V 7 bases and J 5 bases, with 14 bases left between them. CDR3 length: 14 amino acids. DNA for the CDR3: TGTGCCATCACCCATAACGAAGGGACCGGGGAGCTGTTTCTT. Translated: CAITHNEGTGELFL.

The V and J genes are TRBV12-3 or TRBV12-4 and TRBJ2-7; 8 bases map to TRBD1. Unmatched junction bases numbered 12, after V lost 6 bases and J lost 5 bases. This CDR3 has 15 amino acids. The CDR3 DNA reads TGTGCCAGCAGCTCGTGGGAGACAGGGGTCGACGAGCAGTACTTC. It is translated as CASSSWETGVDEQYF.

This clonotype turned up a few times. V and J are TRBV7-2 and TRBJ2-7; the D gene is possibly TRBD2 (6 bases). CDR3 size: 13 residues. The germline CDR1 and CDR2 sequences are SGHTA and FQGNSA. Trimming cost V 3 bases and J 4 bases, with 10 bases left between them. In DNA form, the CDR3 reads TGTGCCAGCAGCTTGAAGGAGGGGTACGAGCAGTACTTC. It encodes CASSLKEGYEQYF.

This clonotype was counted at least ten times. This chain links TRBV11-2 with TRBJ2-7; unclear D gene. The CDR3 runs to 11 residues. Trimming pared 1 base from V and 5 bases from J, leaving 3 bases between. The germline V gene encodes CDR1 SGHAT and CDR2 FQNNGV. The chain's CDR3 is CASSLVHEQYF. The CDR3 DNA follows: TGTGCCAGCAGCTTAGTCCACGAGCAGTACTTC.

Note on this clonotype: A junction end diverges from the germline sequence, so it may reflect a read error. The chain joins TRBV7-8 to TRBJ2-7; D uncertain. The CDR3 covers 15 residues. Germline V gives CDR1 SGHVS, CDR2 FQNEAQ. The CDR3 here is CASSQVGIAPYEQYF. The CDR3 DNA reads as TGCGCCAGCAGCCAAGTAGGCATAGCCCCGTACGAGCAGTACTTC.

The gene calls are TRBV24-1 and TRBJ2-5; TRBD2 is a possible D gene (6 bases). The CDR3 is 16 amino acids. In germline, CDR1 is KGHDR, CDR2 SFDVKD. Trimming took off 3 bases at V and 1 base at J, with 14 bases between the two ends. This CDR3 is CATSDGSRDFQETQYF. As DNA, the CDR3 is TGTGCCACCAGTGATGGGTCCCGGGACTTCCAAGAGACCCAGTACTTC.

In regard to this clonotype: A much bigger clone sits one base away, suggesting this may be a read error. This chain uses TRBV29-1 with TRBJ1-1; no definite D call. CDR3 length equals 11 residues. The V gene lost 1 base and the J gene lost 11 bases, with 11 bases spanning the gap. Germline CDR1 and CDR2: SQVTM and ANQGSEA. The CDR3 coding sequence is TGCAGCGTTGAAGGGAGCGAGAAGGCTTTCTTT. It translates to CSVEGSEKAFF. Complete variable domain (other parts from reference TRBV29-1 and TRBJ1-1): SAVISQKPSRDICQRGTSLTIQCQVDSQVTMMFWYRQQPGQSLTLIATANQGSEATYESGFVIDKFPISRPNLTFSTLTVSNMSPEDSSIYLCSVEGSEKAFFGQGTRLTVV.

This clonotype came up a few times. This may come from a read error, since a much larger clone is one base off. The chain carries TRBV20-1 and TRBJ1-2, with no clear D. CDR3 length: 16 amino acids. Between the trimmed V and J ends, which lost 0 bases and 2 bases, there was a span of 16 bases. Germline V gene data show CDR1 as DFQATT and CDR2 as SNEGSKA (reference sequence). CDR3 in DNA: TGCAGTGCTAGAGACTCAGTCCCGGAACAAAACTATGGCTACACCTTC. Its protein is CSARDSVPEQNYGYTF.

This clonotype has a single count. The likely explanation is a read error, given a far larger clone one base away. V and J are TRBV7-8 and TRBJ2-5; 9 nucleotides line up with TRBD1. This CDR3 is built from 14 residues. The trim removed 6 bases at V and 2 bases at J, leaving 4 bases unmatched. The germline V gene encodes CDR1 SGHVS and CDR2 FQNEAQ. Here the CDR3 DNA reads TGTGCCAGCAGTACCGGGACAGGGCAAGAGACCCAGTACTTC. This codes for CASSTGTGQETQYF.

The chain has TRBV18 and TRBJ2-1, with 7 bases lining up with TRBD1. The germline V gene has CDR1 KGHSH and CDR2 LQKENI. This CDR3 region has 14 residues. Losses at the gene ends were 5 bases for V and 10 bases for J; bases not matched to a gene: 11. Here the CDR3 reads CASSSLTGYGEQFF. Written as DNA, the CDR3 is TGTGCCAGCTCATCGCTGACAGGGTACGGCGAGCAGTTCTTC.

This clonotype came up many times. The J gene is TRBJ1-5, the V gene TRBV11-1; a weak D match, TRBD1 (6 bases). CDR3 length equals 13 residues. V was trimmed by 5 bases and J by 6 bases, leaving 11 bases between them. Germline values: CDR1 SGHAT, CDR2 FQDESV (reference sequence). The chain's CDR3 is CASSRDRIQPQHF. The CDR3 DNA sequence: TGTGCCAGCAGCAGAGACAGGATTCAGCCCCAGCATTTT. The full variable domain, completed using reference TRBV11-1 and TRBJ1-5, is EAEVAQSPRYKITEKSQAVAFWCDPISGHATLYWYRQILGQGPELLVQFQDESVVDDSQLPKDRFSAERLKGVDSTLKIQPAELGDSAMYLCASSRDRIQPQHFGDGTRLSIL.

The CDR3: CASSLGQYNYGYTF. The CDR3 DNA is TGCGCCAGCAGCCTGGGACAGTATAACTATGGCTACACCTTC. The V and J genes are TRBV5-1 and TRBJ1-2; 7 nucleotides agree with TRBD1. With V trimmed by 4 bases and J by 1 base, 4 bases remained unmatched. CDR1 is SGHRS, CDR2 YFSETQ, per germline. The length of the CDR3 is 14 residues.